This TCR beta chain comes out of a study of spatial heterogeneity in lung cancer. Study-level background: The average count in raw reads for each unique TCR and UMI combination exceeded 9.5 appearances.

Notes on this clonotype: What it binds is not known. With the library built for alpha chains, this beta chain is off target and its frequency is not meaningful.

V was trimmed by 1 base and J by 5 bases, leaving 5 bases between them. Germline V gene sequence: CDR1 SGHAT, CDR2 FQNNGV. CDR3 size: 12 residues. Study-wide results and limits: Ubiquitous and regional expanded TCR counts tracked ubiquitous and regional nonsynonymous mutations, respectively. The study found that expanded intratumoral alpha and beta TCR counts tracked tumor mutation counts.

The time point was: sample taken at primary tumor resection. A single record per CDR3 protein comes from TCRdb applying MiXCR to the 5' RACE reads. The sample lists 14,000 or so distinct CDR3 sequences, about 4.4% occurring once. The sample in question was lung tumor tissue, obtained at surgery. This TCR was recovered from a female donor with early-stage non-small cell lung cancer. J is TRBJ1-1 and V is TRBV11-2; D is unresolved. The CDR3 DNA sequence: TGTGCCAGCAGCTTAGTAGGTACTGAAGCTTTCTTT. Translation gives CASSLVGTEAFF.